This is a list of T cell receptor beta chains from one sample in a study of shared clonotypes between healthy human individuals. Assay: immunoSEQ multiplex PCR; the TCRdb copy retains only in-frame clones and omits some. The sample shows 2 million to 2.5 million clones, over 85% of them seen only once. The material sequenced was naive CD4+ T cells sorted from blood. Every receptor here comes from a young man in good health. Both conserved end residues are part of each CDR3. A D gene is named only where the DNA matches it firmly. Expanded clones get a size class; other rows say once, few or many, or leave the size out.

j_gene | d_gene | v_gene | len | abundance | CDR3nt | CDR3aa
TRBJ2-7 | . | TRBV11-2 | 12 | . | TGTGCCAGCAGCTTAGAGAGAAAAGGCCAGTACTTC | CASSLERKGQYF
TRBJ2-2 | . | TRBV10-3 | 13 | . | TGTGCCATCAGTGAGTCCCGCACGGAGGAGCTGTTTTTT | CAISESRTEELFF
TRBJ1-1 | TRBD1 | TRBV29-1 | 14 | . | TGCAGCGTTTTATCCGGGACAGCGAACACTGAAGCTTTCTTT | CSVLSGTANTEAFF
TRBJ2-1 | TRBD2 | TRBV5-1 | 13 | . | TGCGCCAGCAGCTCCCCCGGGGGGAATGAGCAGTTCTTC | CASSSPGGNEQFF
TRBJ2-1 | . | TRBV4-3 | 17 | . | TGCGCCAGCAGCCAAGCCCGGGGGACAGTCAGATACAATGAGCAGTTCTTC | CASSQARGTVRYNEQFF
TRBJ2-1 | . | TRBV6-1 | 16 | . | TGTGCCAGCAGTGACAATGCGGATCGGAGCTACAATGAGCAGTTCTTC | CASSDNADRSYNEQFF
TRBJ2-1 | . | TRBV18 | 13 | . | TGTGCCAGCTCACGGGGGATGAACAATGAGCAGTTCTTC | CASSRGMNNEQFF
TRBJ1-6 | TRBD1 | TRBV18 | 14 | . | TGTGCCAGCTCGTCCGGACAGGGGGGTTCACCCCTCCACTTT | CASSSGQGGSPLHF
TRBJ2-7 | TRBD2 | TRBV7-2 | 14 | . | TGTGCCAGCAGCGCAACCGGGACTAGCTACGAGCAGTACTTC | CASSATGTSYEQYF
TRBJ1-6 | TRBD1 | TRBV27 | 16 | . | TGTGCCAGCAGTGTGACCGGGACAGGGAGTAAGTCACCCCTCCACTTT | CASSVTGTGSKSPLHF
TRBJ1-4 | . | TRBV30 | 15 | many | TGTGCCTGCCACGAAGGGACCGGACCTAATGAAAAACTGTTTTTT | CACHEGTGPNEKLFF
TRBJ2-7 | . | TRBV6-1 | 13 | . | TGTGCCAGCAGTAAACTGCCGGGATACGAGCAGTACTTC | CASSKLPGYEQYF
TRBJ1-1 | . | TRBV13 | 14 | once | TGTGCCAGCAGCGACGACTGGACAAGGGGCAAAGCTTTCTTT | CASSDDWTRGKAFF
TRBJ2-3 | TRBD2 | TRBV7-2 | 16 | . | TGTGCCAGCAGCTTCGGGACTAGCGGGGGCACAGATACGCAGTATTTT | CASSFGTSGGTDTQYF
TRBJ2-5 | TRBD2 | TRBV7-9 | 15 | . | TGTGCCAGCAGGATCGGACTAGCGGGAGGGGAGACCCAGTACTTC | CASRIGLAGGETQYF
TRBJ1-1 | . | TRBV5-1 | 13 | . | TGCGCCAGCAGCTTGGCCGGCGGAATAGGAGCTTTCTTT | CASSLAGGIGAFF
TRBJ2-1 | . | TRBV19 | 12 | . | TGTGCCAGTAGTGCGGGACTCTCGGAGCAGTTCTTC | CASSAGLSEQFF
TRBJ1-1 | . | TRBV10-3 | 15 | . | TGTGCCATCAGGGAAGCCCAGACAGCGAACACTGAAGCTTTCTTT | CAIREAQTANTEAFF
TRBJ2-7 | TRBD2 | TRBV5-4 | 15 | . | TGTGCCAGCAGCTTGCCTAGCGGGAGTCTTTACGAGCAGTACTTC | CASSLPSGSLYEQYF
TRBJ2-1 | TRBD2 | TRBV7-2 | 17 | . | TGTGCCAGCAGCATCCTCGACCAAGCGGGAGGGCCCTATGAGCAGTTCTTC | CASSILDQAGGPYEQFF
TRBJ1-2 | . | TRBV6-5 | 16 | . | TGTGCCAGCAGTTACTTCTCCGGGGGGCAGGGCTCCCCTAGGACCTTC | CASSYFSGGQGSPRTF
TRBJ2-7 | . | TRBV5-5 | 15 | . | TGTGCCAGCAGCCCCGGAACGGAGGTTCCCTACGAGCAGTACTTC | CASSPGTEVPYEQYF
TRBJ2-5 | TRBD1 | TRBV30 | 14 | once | TGTGCCTGGATCCCCAGGGGGTATCAAGAGACCCAGTACTTC | CAWIPRGYQETQYF
TRBJ2-7 | . | TRBV10-3 | 13 | . | TGTGCCATCAGTGAGCTAGAGGTAGACGAGCAGTACTTC | CAISELEVDEQYF
TRBJ2-7 | . | TRBV18 | 15 | . | TGTGCCAGCTCACGTACGGTAGGGGCGGTCGACGAGCAGTACTTC | CASSRTVGAVDEQYF
TRBJ2-1 | . | TRBV5-4 | 13 | . | TGTGCCAGCAGCTCCCGGGACCCAGAACAGCAGTTCTTC | CASSSRDPEQQFF
TRBJ2-7 | . | TRBV30 | 11 | . | TGTGCCTGGAGTGTACGGGACGAGCAGTACTTC | CAWSVRDEQYF
TRBJ2-2 | TRBD1 | TRBV29-1 | 14 | . | TGCAGCGTTGGACAGGGGGCGCAGCCCGGGGAGCTGTTTTTT | CSVGQGAQPGELFF
TRBJ2-6 | . | TRBV5-1 | 15 | . | TGCGCCAGCAGCTTGTCAAGGGCTGGGGCCAACGTCCTGACTTTC | CASSLSRAGANVLTF
TRBJ1-2 | . | TRBV5-1 | 15 | . | TGCGCCAGCAGCTCGGGGCAACGCCTGGCTTATGGCTACACCTTC | CASSSGQRLAYGYTF
TRBJ1-2 | . | TRBV28 | 14 | . | TGTGCCAGCAGTTTATTGAGGGGCCGCCCTCGCTACACCTTC | CASSLLRGRPRYTF
TRBJ2-7 | TRBD2 | TRBV28 | 13 | . | TGTGCCAGCAGGGGGACTAACTCCTACGAGCAGTACTTC | CASRGTNSYEQYF
TRBJ2-3 | . | TRBV5-1 | 11 | . | TGCGCCAGCAGCTTGGACAATACGCAGTATTTT | CASSLDNTQYF
TRBJ2-3 | TRBD2 | TRBV19 | 17 | . | TGTGCCAGTAGGCGAGATAGCGGGAGGGCCCCGACAGATACGCAGTATTTT | CASRRDSGRAPTDTQYF
TRBJ2-7 | . | TRBV6-1 | 15 | . | TGTGCCAGCAGTCAATACTTCGTGGGGGACTACGAGCAGTACTTC | CASSQYFVGDYEQYF
TRBJ2-7 | . | TRBV6-6 | 13 | . | TGTGCCAGCAGGGTGGGAGAACACTACGAGCAGTACTTC | CASRVGEHYEQYF
TRBJ1-6 | . | TRBV10-3 | 14 | few | TGTGCCATCAGTGATCGGGTGGATAATTCACCCCTCCACTTT | CAISDRVDNSPLHF
TRBJ2-7 | TRBD1 | TRBV2 | 14 | . | TGTGCCAGCAGGAAGGGACAGAGCTCCTACGAGCAGTACTTC | CASRKGQSSYEQYF
TRBJ1-2 | . | TRBV7-8 | 14 | . | TGTGCCAGCAGCTCAAGGGGCGCCGACTATGGCTACACCTTC | CASSSRGADYGYTF
TRBJ1-2 | TRBD1 | TRBV6-5 | 15 | . | TGTGCCAGCAGTTACTCAGGGACAGCTCCATATGGCTACACCTTC | CASSYSGTAPYGYTF
TRBJ2-1 | . | TRBV12-2 | 15 | . | TGTGCAAGTCGCTTAGCGGGGACTAGCATCCATGAGCAGTTCTTC | CASRLAGTSIHEQFF
TRBJ2-5 | . | TRBV7-9 | 14 | once | TGTGCCAGCAGCCCGAGCAGGAACCAAGAGACCCAGTACTTC | CASSPSRNQETQYF
TRBJ1-3 | . | TRBV5-1 | 13 | . | TGCGCCAGCAGCCTCCCAGCTGGAAACACCATATATTTT | CASSLPAGNTIYF
TRBJ1-1 | . | TRBV2 | 16 | . | TGTGCCAGCAGGGTGGGGGACTGGGTTCTAAACACTGAAGCTTTCTTT | CASRVGDWVLNTEAFF
TRBJ2-7 | TRBD2 | TRBV4-1 | 14 | once | TGCGCCAGCAGCCAAGGCGGGGGGGCCCACGAGCAGTACTTC | CASSQGGGAHEQYF
TRBJ2-1 | . | TRBV11-2 | 15 | . | TGTGCCAGCAGCGCTTCGTGGACCCGAGGTAATGAGCAGTTCTTC | CASSASWTRGNEQFF
TRBJ1-2 | . | TRBV4-1 | 15 | . | TGCGCCAGCAGCCAAGTTCCGGGTCATAACTATGGCTACACCTTC | CASSQVPGHNYGYTF
TRBJ2-2 | . | TRBV7-9 | 15 | . | TGTGCCAGCAGCCTAGCAGGGATGAACACCGGGGAGCTGTTTTTT | CASSLAGMNTGELFF
TRBJ2-2 | . | TRBV18 | 13 | . | TGTGCCAGCTCACCGTCCCTCTCCGGGGAGCTGTTTTTT | CASSPSLSGELFF
TRBJ1-3 | . | TRBV11-1 | 16 | . | TGTGCCAGCAGCTTAGTAGGATCCCTCGCTGGAAACACCATATATTTT | CASSLVGSLAGNTIYF
TRBJ1-1 | . | TRBV5-6 | 14 | . | TGTGCCAGCGTCCAATGGGGCTGGAACACTGAAGCTTTCTTT | CASVQWGWNTEAFF
TRBJ2-7 | TRBD1 | TRBV28 | 14 | . | TGTGCCAGCGGGCCGAGACAGGGGCTCTACGAGCAGTACTTC | CASGPRQGLYEQYF
TRBJ1-2 | . | TRBV7-2 | 14 | few | TGTGCCAGCACACCCGTACGCAGGGACTATGGCTACACCTTC | CASTPVRRDYGYTF
TRBJ2-7 | TRBD2 | TRBV7-2 | 15 | . | TGTGCCAGCAGCTCCCCGGCGGGGGGGACCTACGAGCAGTACTTC | CASSSPAGGTYEQYF